The T cell receptor beta chain under discussion was sequenced for a study of beta chain features in type 1 diabetes. Study-level findings and limits: The analysis here could not establish whether HLA type shapes TCRB rearrangement. The cDNA sequencing approach could over-represent high-TCR-expressing cells.

Between the trimmed V and J ends, which lost 5 bases and 3 bases, there was a span of 11 bases. Germline CDR1 and CDR2: SGHTA and FQGNSA. This CDR3 has 14 residues. This clone was picked up a small number of times. Its target is unknown. Expressed TCRB transcripts were sequenced because the isolated RNA had all been reverse transcribed beforehand. Here immunoSEQ multiplex PCR was the method, and the copy in TCRdb shows in-frame clones only, minus some. The sample gives around 450,000 clones, 11% of which show up once; 0.045% to 0.06% is in the top ten. The rearrangement uses TRBV7-2 and TRBJ1-3; D might be TRBD1 (5 bases). What was sequenced was naive CD4+ T cells from blood. This clonotype was sampled from a woman aged 18-29 years in good health. CDR3 nucleotides: TGTGCCAGCAGCCGGGACGGGCTTGGAAACACCATATATTTT. This gives the protein CASSRDGLGNTIYF.